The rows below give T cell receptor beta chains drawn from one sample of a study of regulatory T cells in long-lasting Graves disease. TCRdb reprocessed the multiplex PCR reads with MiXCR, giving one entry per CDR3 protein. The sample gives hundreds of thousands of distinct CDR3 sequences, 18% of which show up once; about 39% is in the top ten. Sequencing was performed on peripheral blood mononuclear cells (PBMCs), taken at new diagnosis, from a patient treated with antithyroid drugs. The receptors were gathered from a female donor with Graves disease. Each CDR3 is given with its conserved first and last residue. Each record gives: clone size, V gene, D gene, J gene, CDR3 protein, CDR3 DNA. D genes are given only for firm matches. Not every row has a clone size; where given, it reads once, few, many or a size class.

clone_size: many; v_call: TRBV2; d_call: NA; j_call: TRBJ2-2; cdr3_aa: CASRVGSTNTGELFF; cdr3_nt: TGTGCCAGCAGAGTCGGCTCGACGAACACCGGGGAGCTGTTTTTT
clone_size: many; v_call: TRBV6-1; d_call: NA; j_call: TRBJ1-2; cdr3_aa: CASSVSDYGYTF; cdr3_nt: TGTGCCAGCAGTGTTTCCGACTATGGCTACACCTTC
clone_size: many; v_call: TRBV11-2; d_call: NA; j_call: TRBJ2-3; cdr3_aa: CASSLAVGGDTQYF; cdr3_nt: TGTGCCAGCAGCTTAGCGGTGGGGGGAGATACGCAGTATTTT
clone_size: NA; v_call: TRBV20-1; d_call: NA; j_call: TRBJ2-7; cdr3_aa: CSASRAGLGPYEQYF; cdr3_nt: TGCAGTGCTAGCCGGGCAGGATTAGGGCCCTACGAGCAGTACTTC
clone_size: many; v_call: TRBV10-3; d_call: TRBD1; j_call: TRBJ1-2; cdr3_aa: CAITSGGRGIGYTF; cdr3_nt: TGTGCCATCACCAGTGGGGGCAGGGGGATTGGCTACACCTTC
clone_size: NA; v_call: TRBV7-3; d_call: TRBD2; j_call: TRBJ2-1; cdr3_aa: CASSLGVSGSGPYNEQFF; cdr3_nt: TGTGCCAGCAGCTTAGGGGTTAGCGGGAGTGGCCCCTACAATGAGCAGTTCTTC
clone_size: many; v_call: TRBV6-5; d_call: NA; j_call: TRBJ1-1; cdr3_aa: CASSYSRNVWAFF; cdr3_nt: TGTGCCAGCAGTTACTCGAGAAACGTCTGGGCTTTCTTT
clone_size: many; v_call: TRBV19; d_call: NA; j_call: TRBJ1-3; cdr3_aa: CASSGGPTGNTIYF; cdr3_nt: TGTGCCAGCAGTGGGGGGCCAACTGGAAACACCATATATTTT
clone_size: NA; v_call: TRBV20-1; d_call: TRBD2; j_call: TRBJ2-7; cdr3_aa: CSARGTSPEQYF; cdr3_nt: TGCAGTGCTAGGGGGACTAGCCCGGAGCAGTACTTC
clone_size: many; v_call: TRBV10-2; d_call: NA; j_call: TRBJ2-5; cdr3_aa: CASSESKLSPGRQETQYF; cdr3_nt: TGCGCCAGCAGTGAGTCGAAGTTGTCCCCAGGCCGCCAAGAGACCCAGTACTTC
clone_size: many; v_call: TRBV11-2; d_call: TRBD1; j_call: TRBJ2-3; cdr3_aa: CASSQGTGYTDTQYF; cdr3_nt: TGTGCCAGCAGCCAAGGGACAGGATACACAGATACGCAGTATTTT
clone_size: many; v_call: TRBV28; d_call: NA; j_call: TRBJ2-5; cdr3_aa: CASRPRTVAGETQYF; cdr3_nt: TGTGCCAGCAGACCGCGGACGGTCGCAGGGGAGACCCAGTACTTC
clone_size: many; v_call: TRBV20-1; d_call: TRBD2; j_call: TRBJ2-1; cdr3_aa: CSAGLAGNYNEQFF; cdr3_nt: TGCAGTGCTGGGCTAGCGGGAAACTACAATGAGCAGTTCTTC
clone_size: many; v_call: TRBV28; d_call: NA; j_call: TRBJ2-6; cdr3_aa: CASSSWANVLTF; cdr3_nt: TGTGCCAGCAGTTCTTGGGCCAACGTCCTGACTTTC
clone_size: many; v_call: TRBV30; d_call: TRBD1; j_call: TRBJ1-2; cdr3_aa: CASTGTVLPSYGYTF; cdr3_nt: TGTGCCTCTACCGGGACAGTCCTCCCTAGCTATGGCTACACCTTC
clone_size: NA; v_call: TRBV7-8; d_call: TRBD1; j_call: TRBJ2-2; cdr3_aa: CASSHWTGRVGELFF; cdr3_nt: TGTGCCAGCAGCCATTGGACAGGGCGAGTCGGGGAGCTGTTTTTT
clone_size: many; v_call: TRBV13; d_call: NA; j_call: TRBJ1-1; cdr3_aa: CASRLITGFPMNTEAFF; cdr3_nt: TGTGCCAGCAGGCTAATTACAGGGTTCCCCATGAACACTGAAGCTTTCTTT
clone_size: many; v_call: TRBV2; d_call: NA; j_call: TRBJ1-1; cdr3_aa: CASRQGLNTEAFF; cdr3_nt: TGTGCCAGCAGACAGGGCCTGAACACTGAAGCTTTCTTT
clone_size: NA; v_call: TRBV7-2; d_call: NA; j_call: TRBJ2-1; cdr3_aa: CASRPSGANYNEQFF; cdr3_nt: TGTGCCAGCAGACCGTCGGGGGCGAACTACAATGAGCAGTTCTTC
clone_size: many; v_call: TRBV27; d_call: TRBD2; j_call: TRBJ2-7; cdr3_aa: CASGSLAGGPHEQYF; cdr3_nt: TGTGCCAGCGGATCTCTAGCGGGAGGGCCCCACGAGCAGTACTTC
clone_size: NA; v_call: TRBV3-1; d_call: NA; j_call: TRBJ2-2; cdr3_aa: CASSRQSSNTGELFF; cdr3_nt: TGTGCCAGCAGCAGACAGTCTTCGAACACCGGGGAGCTGTTTTTT
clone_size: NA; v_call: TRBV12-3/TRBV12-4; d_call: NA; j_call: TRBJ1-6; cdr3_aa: CASSLRGSLLHF; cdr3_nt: TGTGCCAGCAGTCTTCGAGGGTCACTCCTCCACTTT
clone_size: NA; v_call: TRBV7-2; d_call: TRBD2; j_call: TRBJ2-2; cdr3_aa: CASRRTSGSSNTGELFF; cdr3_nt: TGTGCCAGCAGGAGGACTAGCGGGAGCTCGAACACCGGGGAGCTGTTTTTT
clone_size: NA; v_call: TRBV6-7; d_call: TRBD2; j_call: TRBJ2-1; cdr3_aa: CASSYGTRGSAQSF; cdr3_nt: TGTGCCAGCAGTTACGGGACTAGGGGGTCGGCCCAGTCCTTC
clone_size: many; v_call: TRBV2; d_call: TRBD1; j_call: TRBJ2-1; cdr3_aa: CATVRGTPYNEQFF; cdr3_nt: TGTGCCACTGTCAGGGGGACACCTTACAATGAGCAGTTCTTC
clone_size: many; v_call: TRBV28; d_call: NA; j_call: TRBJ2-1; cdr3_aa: CASAARGDTYNEQFF; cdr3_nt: TGTGCCAGCGCCGCGAGGGGGGACACCTACAATGAGCAGTTCTTC
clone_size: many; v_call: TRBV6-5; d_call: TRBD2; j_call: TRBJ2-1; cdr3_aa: CASSYPRPGLAGGEGEQFF; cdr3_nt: TGTGCCAGCAGTTACCCAAGACCGGGACTAGCGGGAGGAGAAGGAGAGCAGTTCTTC
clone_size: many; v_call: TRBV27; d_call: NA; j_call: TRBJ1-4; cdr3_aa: CASSLSRESEKLFF; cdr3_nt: TGTGCCAGCAGTTTATCGCGGGAAAGTGAAAAACTGTTTTTT
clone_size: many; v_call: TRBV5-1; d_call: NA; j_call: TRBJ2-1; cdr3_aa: CASSLEGVGDEQFF; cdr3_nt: TGCGCCAGCAGCTTGGAGGGGGTTGGCGATGAGCAGTTCTTC
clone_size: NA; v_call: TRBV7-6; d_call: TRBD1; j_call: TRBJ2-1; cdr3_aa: CASSPGTGFDEQFF; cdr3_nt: TGTGCCAGCAGCCCCGGGACAGGCTTCGATGAGCAGTTCTTC
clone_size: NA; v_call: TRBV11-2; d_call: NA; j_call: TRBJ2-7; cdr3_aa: CASSRKGNIRLTEQYF; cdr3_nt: TGTGCCAGCAGCCGAAAAGGAAATATTAGGCTTACGGAGCAGTACTTC
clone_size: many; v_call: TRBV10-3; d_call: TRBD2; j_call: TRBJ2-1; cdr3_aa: CAIRGTSGRDEQFF; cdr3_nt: TGTGCCATCAGGGGGACTAGCGGGAGGGATGAGCAGTTCTTC